Sequencing of this T cell receptor (beta chain) was carried out in a study of patients and donors after allogeneic stem cell transplantation. CDR1 is LNHNV and CDR2 is YYDKDF in the germline V gene (reference sequence). Trimming took 0 bases from V and 7 from J; bases not matched to a gene: 6. This CDR3 spans 15 amino acids. TCRdb called the RT-PCR reads again in MiXCR, with one record for every CDR3 protein. The sample records some 960,000 distinct CDR3 sequences, about a sixth being singletons. This clonotype was sampled from a human donor who was either an allogeneic HSCT recipient or a stem cell or donor lymphocyte infusion donor (not recorded which). It is not recorded whose cells these are; they may come from a transplant donor. Sequenced input: blood, either unsorted or a sorted T cell fraction (not recorded which). The chain uses TRBV15 and TRBJ2-1; 7 positions agree with TRBD2. Here the CDR3 reads CATSRDGGVGNEQFF. DNA for the CDR3: TGTGCCACCAGCAGAGATGGGGGGGTTGGGAATGAGCAGTTCTTC.